These 27 T cell receptor beta chains originate from one sample sequenced in a study of blood T cell repertoires in COVID-19. Profiling relied on immunoSEQ multiplex PCR, and the TCRdb table lists in-frame clones only, not all of them. The sample carries hundreds of thousands of clones, around 80% recorded once. Sequenced material: PBMCs or T cells enriched from blood (not recorded which). These receptors came from a woman in her thirties or forties with acute COVID-19.

This rearrangement joins TRBV7-2 to TRBJ2-5; D perhaps matches TRBD1 (5 bases). The germline V gene has CDR1 SGHTA and CDR2 FQGNSA. Trimming pared 5 bases from V and 7 bases from J, leaving 11 bases between. This CDR3 has 12 residues. The CDR3 region is CASSPEQATQYF. The CDR3 nucleotides read TGTGCCAGCAGCCCTGAACAGGCGACCCAGTACTTC. Based on the CDR3 plus reference TRBV7-2 and TRBJ2-5, the full variable domain is GAGVSQSPSNKVTEKGKDVELRCDPISGHTALYWYRQSLGQGLEFLIYFQGNSAPDKSGLPSDRFSAERTGGSVSTLTIQRTQQEDSAVYLCASSPEQATQYFGPGTRLLVL.

The chain recombines TRBV4-2 with TRBJ1-2; 7 nucleotides agree with TRBD1. V shed 0 bases, J shed 7 bases, and the junction held 8 bases outside the gene matches. The CDR3 totals 15 residues. CDR1 is LGHNA and CDR2 is YNFKEQ in the germline V gene. CDR3 sequence (DNA): TGTGCCAGCAGCCAAGATGAACAGGGGTTGGGTGGCTACACCTTC. The encoded protein is CASSQDEQGLGGYTF.

CDR3 in DNA: TGCAGCGTTGCGGCCACCGGGACTAGCGCCTTCAACAATGAGCAGTTCTTC. Translating gives CSVAATGTSAFNNEQFF. The rearrangement uses TRBV29-1 and TRBJ2-1; the match to TRBD2 covers 10 bases. CDR1 and CDR2 (germline): SQVTM, ANQGSEA. This CDR3 comprises 17 residues. Unmatched junction bases numbered 14, after V lost 4 bases and J lost 5 bases.

The rearrangement uses TRBV7-2 and TRBJ1-2, with TRBD1 matching over 7 bases. From germline, CDR1 is SGHTA and CDR2 FQGNSA. The CDR3 length is 13 residues. V dropped 2 bases and J dropped 8; count of bases not matched to a gene: 5. The CDR3 reads CASSLQGDRGYTF. In DNA, the CDR3 is TGTGCCAGCAGCTTACAGGGGGATAGAGGCTACACCTTC.

This chain uses TRBV4-3 with TRBJ2-3, with 14 bases matching TRBD2. This CDR3 region has 17 residues. V lost 0 bases, J lost 3 bases, and 2 bases stayed unmatched. CDR1 is LGHNA and CDR2 is YSLEER in the germline V gene. Written as DNA, the CDR3 is TGCGCCAGCAGCCAAGAGGGACTAGCGGGAGCTACAGATACGCAGTATTTT. Encoded protein: CASSQEGLAGATDTQYF.

The genes are TRBV3-1 (or the pseudogene TRBV3-2) and TRBJ2-1; 12 bases are shared with TRBD2. Germline loops: CDR1 LGHDT, CDR2 YNNKEL (reference sequence). The CDR3 is 11 amino acids. The CDR3 sequence is CGTSGVNEQFF. CDR3 bases: TGTGGGACTAGCGGGGTGAATGAGCAGTTCTTC.

Comment on this clone: Its ends do not fully match the called genes, so a read error is possible. The rearrangement joins TRBV28 to TRBJ1-2, with a weak D call TRBD1 (6 bases). In germline, CDR1 is MDHEN, CDR2 SYDVKM. The CDR3 runs 11 residues. CDR3 sequence (DNA): TGTGCCAGTAAGGTCTGGGACACAGAATTATTC. Protein product: CASKVWDTELF.

The rearrangement joins TRBV21-1 to TRBJ2-7; the table assigns TRBD2, which was not confirmed against the DNA. TRBV21-1 is assigned pseudogene status. The CDR3 has 11 residues. This chain's CDR3 is CASVYDSSDFF. CDR3 DNA: TGTGCCAGCGTTTACGACTCCTCGGACTTCTTC.

V usage is TRBV29-1 and J usage is TRBJ1-5; 7 bases match TRBD1. Trimming took 3 bases from V and 7 from J; bases not matched to a gene: 6. Germline CDR1 SQVTM, CDR2 ANQGSEA. The CDR3 consists of 13 residues. CDR3 residues: CSVDWGQNQPQHF. The CDR3 DNA follows: TGCAGCGTTGATTGGGGACAGAACCAGCCCCAGCATTTT.

Many counts were recorded for this clone. J is TRBJ1-5 and V is TRBV6-5; D may be TRBD1 (5 bases). This CDR3 comprises 15 residues. Trimming removed 6 bases from V and 0 bases from J, with 12 bases in between. Germline CDR1 and CDR2: MNHEY and SVGAGI. The CDR3 DNA is TGTGCCAGCAGGGCCCCAGGGCCTAGCAATCAGCCCCAGCATTTT. This gives the protein CASRAPGPSNQPQHF.

The V and J genes are TRBV19 and TRBJ1-4; 8 positions match TRBD1. CDR1 and CDR2 from the germline V gene are LNHDA and SQIVND (reference sequence). This CDR3 region has 15 residues. V was clipped by 0 bases and J by 8 bases; unmatched bases: 5. DNA of the CDR3: TGTGCCAGTAGTATAGATTCCGGACAGGGAGAAAAACTGTTTTTT. This translates into CASSIDSGQGEKLFF.

The gene calls are TRBV7-2 and TRBJ1-5; 7 nucleotides match TRBD1. The junction had 10 bases not matched to a gene; V was cut back by 1 base and J by 4 bases. Germline lookup yields CDR1 SGHTA and CDR2 FQGNSA. The CDR3 consists of 17 residues. The CDR3 nucleotides are TGTGCCAGCAGCTTAGTAGGCAGGGGGAGTGTGAATCAGCCCCAGCATTTT. This translates into CASSLVGRGSVNQPQHF.

The V call is TRBV6-4, the J call TRBJ2-3, with a tentative D call TRBD2 (5 bases). In germline, CDR1 is MRHNA, CDR2 SNTAGT. V gave up 5 bases and J gave up 6 bases, with 9 bases separating them. The CDR3 runs 12 residues. CDR3 sequence (DNA): TGTGCCAGCAGTCTCCGCGGGGATACGCAGTATTTT. Translation gives CASSLRGDTQYF.

Only one count was recorded for this clone. CDR3 in amino acids: CASSASQGQGGYTF. For the CDR3, the DNA is TGTGCCAGCAGCGCCAGCCAGGGTCAGGGTGGCTACACCTTC. The V gene is TRBV9, the J gene TRBJ1-2; a weak D match, TRBD1 (5 bases). Germline lookup yields CDR1 SGDLS and CDR2 YYNGEE. V gave up 3 bases and J gave up 7 bases, with 16 bases separating them. The CDR3 totals 14 residues. Variable domain in full (rest from reference TRBV9 and TRBJ1-2): DSGVTQTPKHLITATGQRVTLRCSPRSGDLSVYWYQQSLDQGLQFLIQYYNGEERAKGNILERFSAQQFPDLHSELNLSSLELGDSALYFCASSASQGQGGYTFGSGTRLTVV.

The gene calls are TRBV19 and TRBJ1-5, with a tentative D call TRBD1 (5 bases). Germline CDR1 is LNHDA and CDR2 is SQIVND (reference sequence). V lost 7 bases, J lost 0 bases, and 13 bases lay in between. The CDR3 covers 15 residues. DNA for the CDR3: TGTGCCAGTAAAGGAAGACAGAATAGCAATCAGCCCCAGCATTTT. This codes for CASKGRQNSNQPQHF.

The J gene is TRBJ1-3, the V gene TRBV28; 7 bases agree with TRBD1. Germline V CDR1 and CDR2: MDHEN, SYDVKM. The length of the CDR3 is 14 residues. V was pared by 8 bases and J by 1 base, with 5 bases of the junction left unmatched. The CDR3 DNA is TGTGCCAGCGGACAACAGGGGTCTGGAAACACCATATATTTT. This sequence encodes CASGQQGSGNTIYF. Looking up the rest from reference TRBV28 and TRBJ1-3 gives the full variable domain: DVKVTQSSRYLVKRTGEKVFLECVQDMDHENMFWYRQDPGLGLRLIYFSYDVKMKEKGDIPEGYSVSREKKERFSLILESASTNQTSMYLCASGQQGSGNTIYFGEGSWLTVV.

The gene calls are TRBV28 and TRBJ2-7; 8 bases fit TRBD1. V was clipped by 6 bases and J by 3 bases; unmatched bases: 7. The CDR3 sequence is 14 residues long. Germline-derived CDR1 and CDR2 are MDHEN and SYDVKM. The CDR3 coding sequence is TGTGCCAGCAGACAAACAGGGGGAGGCTACGAGCAGTACTTC. Protein product: CASRQTGGGYEQYF.

The V gene is TRBV19, the J gene TRBJ1-5; the D is unclear. CDR3 length: 13 residues. The germline CDR1 and CDR2 sequences are LNHDA and SQIVND (reference sequence). V dropped 3 bases and J dropped 7 bases, with 10 bases sitting between them. CDR3 nucleotide sequence: TGTGCCAGTAGTATCCCCCCCGAGCAGCCCCAGCATTTT. It encodes CASSIPPEQPQHF.

The genes are TRBV27 and TRBJ2-2; no definite D call. This CDR3 has 14 residues. The V end lost 6 bases, the J end lost 3 bases, and 11 bases lay between the germline ends. The germline gives CDR1 MNHEY, CDR2 SMNVEV (reference sequence). The CDR3: CASSREIYTGELFF. As DNA, the CDR3 is TGTGCCAGCAGCCGCGAGATATACACCGGGGAGCTGTTTTTT.

The chain recombines TRBV7-2 with TRBJ2-3; 13 bases are shared with TRBD2. The CDR3 extends over 18 amino acids. With V trimmed by 0 bases and J by 1 base, 4 bases remained unmatched. Germline CDR1 SGHTA, CDR2 FQGNSA. The CDR3 nucleotides read TGTGCCAGCAGCTTAGCGGTAGGGACTAGCGGGGGCACAGATACGCAGTATTTT. This codes for CASSLAVGTSGGTDTQYF.

This clone occurred many times. This sequence joins TRBV7-2 and TRBJ2-4, with unresolved D. CDR3 size: 14 residues. Germline V CDR1 and CDR2: SGHTA, FQGNSA. V lost 3 bases to trimming and J lost 3 bases, with 9 bases between them. CDR3: CASSFGFRKNIQYF. The CDR3 DNA is TGTGCCAGCAGCTTCGGGTTCCGCAAAAACATTCAGTACTTC.

This chain connects TRBV7-9 to TRBJ1-2; tentative D call: TRBD1 (6 bases). The CDR3 runs to 15 residues. Germline loops: CDR1 SEHNR, CDR2 FQNEAQ (reference sequence). Trimming stripped 5 bases from V and 7 bases from J, with 20 bases between. CDR3 DNA sequence: TGTGCCAGCAGCCATTTAAGACAGGTGGAGGCTGGCTACACCTTC. This encodes CASSHLRQVEAGYTF.

This chain joins TRBV3-1 (or the pseudogene TRBV3-2) and TRBJ1-5, with D unclear. The CDR3 totals 14 residues. Germline V gene sequence: CDR1 LGHDT, CDR2 YNNKEL (reference sequence). V was clipped by 0 bases and J by 4 bases, with 7 bases between them. Here the CDR3 DNA reads TGTGCCAGCAGCCAAGATCCAGGTAATCAGCCCCAGCATTTT. This encodes CASSQDPGNQPQHF.

V gene TRBV5-1 combines with J gene TRBJ1-2; 8 bases agree with TRBD1. J gave up 6 bases and V 4 bases, and 5 bases lay outside the gene matches. This CDR3 is 13 amino acids long. Germline-derived CDR1 and CDR2 are SGHRS and YFSETQ. The chain's CDR3 is CASSLDRVDGYTF. The CDR3 DNA reads as TGCGCCAGCAGCCTGGACAGGGTTGATGGCTACACCTTC.

The chain links TRBV7-3 to TRBJ2-2, with TRBD2 matching 10 bases. The junction had 13 bases not matched to a gene; V was cut back by 4 bases and J by 5 bases. Germline-derived CDR1 and CDR2 are SGHTA and FQGTGA. The CDR3 sequence is 18 residues long. The CDR3: CASSSPTSGSRGTGELFF. Written as DNA, the CDR3 is TGTGCCAGCAGCTCTCCGACTAGCGGGTCCCGAGGGACCGGGGAGCTGTTTTTT.

The chain joins TRBV5-1 to TRBJ1-1; weak D call: TRBD1 (6 bases). The germline V gene has CDR1 SGHRS and CDR2 YFSETQ. The CDR3 loop spans 14 amino acids. With 7 bases removed from V and 3 bases from J, the gap between germline ends came to 16 bases. The CDR3 protein is CASSPGHRDTEAFF. CDR3 bases: TGCGCCAGCTCTCCGGGACATAGGGACACTGAAGCTTTCTTT.

CDR3 region: CAPNSPDKQPNQPQHF. The CDR3 nucleotides are TGTGCCCCAAACTCACCGGACAAACAACCCAATCAGCCCCAGCATTTT. The rearrangement links TRBV30 to TRBJ1-5, with a tentative D call TRBD1 (5 bases). This CDR3 contains 16 residues. Germline CDR1 and CDR2: GTSNPN and SVGIG (reference sequence). V gave up 8 bases and J gave up 3 bases, with 23 bases separating them.